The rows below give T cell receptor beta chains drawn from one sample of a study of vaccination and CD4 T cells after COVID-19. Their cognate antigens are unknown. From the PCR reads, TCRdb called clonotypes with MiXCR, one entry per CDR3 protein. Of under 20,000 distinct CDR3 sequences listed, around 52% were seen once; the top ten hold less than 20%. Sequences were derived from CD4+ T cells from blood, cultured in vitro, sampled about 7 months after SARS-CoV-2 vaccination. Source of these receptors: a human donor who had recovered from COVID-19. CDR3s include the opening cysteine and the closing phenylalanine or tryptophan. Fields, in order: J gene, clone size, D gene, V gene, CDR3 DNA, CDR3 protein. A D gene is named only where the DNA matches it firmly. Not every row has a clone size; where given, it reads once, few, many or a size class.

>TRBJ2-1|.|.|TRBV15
TGTACCACCAGCAGAGAACTGCCAGGGTTTCGTTACAATGAGCAGTTCTTC
CTTSRELPGFRYNEQFF
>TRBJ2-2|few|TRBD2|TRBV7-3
TGTGCCAGCAGCTTGCGGGGGGGAGCGAACACCGGGGAGCTGTTTTTT
CASSLRGGANTGELFF
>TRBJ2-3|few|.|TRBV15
TGTGCCACCAGCAGAGTCCTAGCCACAGATACGCAGTATTTT
CATSRVLATDTQYF
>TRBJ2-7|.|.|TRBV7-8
TGTGCCAGCAGCCCCCGTGGCGGATACGAGCAGTACTTC
CASSPRGGYEQYF
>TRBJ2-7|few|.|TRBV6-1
TGTGCCAGCAGTGCGTGGGGTAGTTCCTACGAGCAGTACTTC
CASSAWGSSYEQYF
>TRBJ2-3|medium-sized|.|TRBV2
TGTGCCAGCAGTCTTTTCCGGAGATCGGATACGCAGTATTTT
CASSLFRRSDTQYF
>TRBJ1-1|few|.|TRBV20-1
TGCAGTGCTTCCTCTCAGTGGAACACTGAAGCTTTCTTT
CSASSQWNTEAFF
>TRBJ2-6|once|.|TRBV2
TGTGCCAGCAGGCTAACTAGCTCTGGGGCCAACGTCCTGACTTTC
CASRLTSSGANVLTF
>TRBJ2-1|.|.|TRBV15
TGTGCCACCAGCAGAGACGGGAAACCCTACAATGAGCAGTTCTTC
CATSRDGKPYNEQFF
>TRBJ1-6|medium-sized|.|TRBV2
TGTGCCAGCAGAGATACAGGAGGACTGCAACCCCTCCACTTT
CASRDTGGLQPLHF
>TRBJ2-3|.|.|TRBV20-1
TGCAGTGCTGTAGCGGTCGGGCGGACAGATACGCAGTATTTT
CSAVAVGRTDTQYF
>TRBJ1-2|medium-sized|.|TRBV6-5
TGTGCCAGCAGTTACGGGCTGACCCCTGAAGGCTACACCTTC
CASSYGLTPEGYTF
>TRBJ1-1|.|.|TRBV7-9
TGTGCCAGCAGCCCCCAGGGCATGAACACTGAAGCTTTCTTT
CASSPQGMNTEAFF
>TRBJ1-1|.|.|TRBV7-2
TGTGCCAGCAGCTTAGAACAGTACACTGAAGCTTTCTTT
CASSLEQYTEAFF
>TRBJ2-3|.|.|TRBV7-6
TGTGCCAGCAGCCACTCCAGAAGGGAAAATACGCAGTATTTT
CASSHSRRENTQYF
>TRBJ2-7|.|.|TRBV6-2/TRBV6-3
TGTGCCAGCAGGTTTTTGTCCTCTCGACACGAGCAGTACTTC
CASRFLSSRHEQYF
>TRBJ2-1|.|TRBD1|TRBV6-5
TGTGCCAGCAGTTATTCGAACAGGGGGCACTACAATGAGCAGTTCTTC
CASSYSNRGHYNEQFF
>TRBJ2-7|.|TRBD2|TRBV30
TGTGCCTGGAGTGTCGTGGCGGGGGGGGACGAGCAGTACTTC
CAWSVVAGGDEQYF
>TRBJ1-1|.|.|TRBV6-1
TGTGCCAGCAGGCAGGGGACGCTCAAGGTCACTGAAGCTTTCTTT
CASRQGTLKVTEAFF
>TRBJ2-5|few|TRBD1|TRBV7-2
TGTGCCAGCAGCGTGGACAGGGAGACCCAGTACTTC
CASSVDRETQYF
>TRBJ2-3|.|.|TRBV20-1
TGCAGTGCTAGAGATAGGAGGGGGGCCACAGATACGCAGTATTTT
CSARDRRGATDTQYF
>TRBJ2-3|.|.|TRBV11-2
TGTGCCAGCGCGTGGCTCAGCACAGATACGCAGTATTTT
CASAWLSTDTQYF
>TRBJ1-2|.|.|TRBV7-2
TGTGCCAGCAGCTTGGGGCACACTAACTATGGCTACACCTTC
CASSLGHTNYGYTF
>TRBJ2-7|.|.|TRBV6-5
TGTGCCAGCAGTTACTCGATGCGACAGTGGGACTCCTACGAGCAGTACTTC
CASSYSMRQWDSYEQYF
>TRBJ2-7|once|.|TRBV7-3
TGTGCCAGCAGCTTAGGGACCGGATCCTACGAGCAGTACTTC
CASSLGTGSYEQYF
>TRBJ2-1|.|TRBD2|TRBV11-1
TGTGCCAGCAGCTCAATAGGCGGGGAGCGGGGCAATGAGCAGTTCTTC
CASSSIGGERGNEQFF
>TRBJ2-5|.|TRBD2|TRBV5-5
TGTGCCAGCAGGAAACGGGAGGCGGGGGAAGAGACCCAGTACTTC
CASRKREAGEETQYF
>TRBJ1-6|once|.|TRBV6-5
TGTGCCAGCAGTTACTCCGGTCGGGGATATGGCTCACCCCTCCACTTT
CASSYSGRGYGSPLHF
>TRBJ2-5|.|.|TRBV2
TGTGCCAGCAGTGAAGCGCAAGAGACCCAGTACTTC
CASSEAQETQYF
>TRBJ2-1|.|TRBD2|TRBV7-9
TGTGCCAGCACCAGGACTCCTAGCGGGACCTTCTACAATGAGCAGTTCTTC
CASTRTPSGTFYNEQFF
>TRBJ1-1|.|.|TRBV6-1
TGTGCCAGCAACCTTGACAGAGCGAACACTGAAGCTTTCTTT
CASNLDRANTEAFF
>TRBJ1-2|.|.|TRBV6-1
TGTGCCAGCAGTGAAGGGGGGGCCAGGCGCGGCTACACCTTC
CASSEGGARRGYTF
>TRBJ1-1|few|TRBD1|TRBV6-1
TGTGCCAGCAGGACAGGGGGCGAAGGGAACACTGAAGCTTTCTTT
CASRTGGEGNTEAFF
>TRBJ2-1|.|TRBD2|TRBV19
TGTGCCAGTACCCCCAGCGGGGGGGCCGGCAATGAGCAGTTCTTC
CASTPSGGAGNEQFF
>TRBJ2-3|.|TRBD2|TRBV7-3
TGTGCCAGCAGCTTAGGACGGGGGGGCTGGGATACGCAGTATTTT
CASSLGRGGWDTQYF
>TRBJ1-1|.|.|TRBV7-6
TGTGCCAGCAGCCCAAGACAGAAGACAATGAACACTGAAGCTTTCTTT
CASSPRQKTMNTEAFF
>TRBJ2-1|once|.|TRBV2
TGTGCCAGCAGTGAAGTGGGGGCTGGGCAGTTCTTC
CASSEVGAGQFF
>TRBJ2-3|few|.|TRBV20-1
TGCAGTGCTTACCGTGGCTCAGGCACAGATACGCAGTATTTT
CSAYRGSGTDTQYF
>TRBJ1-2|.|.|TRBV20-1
TGCAGTGCGGGCGGAGCTAACTATGGCTACACCTTC
CSAGGANYGYTF
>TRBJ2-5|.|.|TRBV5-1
TGCGCCAGCAGCTTGGGGGGACCCTTAGAAGAGACCCAGTACTTC
CASSLGGPLEETQYF
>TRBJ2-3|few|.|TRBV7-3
TGTGCCAGCAGCCCCACTTTAGCGGCTTTGGGCACAGATACGCAGTATTTT
CASSPTLAALGTDTQYF